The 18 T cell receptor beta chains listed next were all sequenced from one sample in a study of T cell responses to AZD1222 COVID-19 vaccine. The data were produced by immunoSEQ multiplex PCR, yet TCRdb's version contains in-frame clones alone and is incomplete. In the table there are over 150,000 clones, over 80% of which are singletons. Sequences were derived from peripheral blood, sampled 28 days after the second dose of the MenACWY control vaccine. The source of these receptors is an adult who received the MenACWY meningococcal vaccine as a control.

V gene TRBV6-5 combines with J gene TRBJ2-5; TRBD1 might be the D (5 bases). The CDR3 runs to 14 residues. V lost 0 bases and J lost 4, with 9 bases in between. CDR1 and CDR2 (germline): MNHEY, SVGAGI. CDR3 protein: CASSYSGRRETQYF. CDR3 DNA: TGTGCCAGCAGTTACTCGGGGCGCAGAGAGACCCAGTACTTC.

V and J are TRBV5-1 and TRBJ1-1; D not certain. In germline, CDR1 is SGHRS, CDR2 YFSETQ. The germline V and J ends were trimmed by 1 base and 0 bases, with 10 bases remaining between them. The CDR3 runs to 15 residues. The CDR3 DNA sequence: TGCGCCAGCAGCTTGTCAGCAGGATTGAACACTGAAGCTTTCTTT. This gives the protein CASSLSAGLNTEAFF.

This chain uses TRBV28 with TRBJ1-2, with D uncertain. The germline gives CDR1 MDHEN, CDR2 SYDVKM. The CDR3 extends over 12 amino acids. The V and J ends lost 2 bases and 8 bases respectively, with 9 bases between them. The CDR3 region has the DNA TGTGCCAGCAGTTTAATCGGCCTAGGCTACACCTTC. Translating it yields CASSLIGLGYTF.

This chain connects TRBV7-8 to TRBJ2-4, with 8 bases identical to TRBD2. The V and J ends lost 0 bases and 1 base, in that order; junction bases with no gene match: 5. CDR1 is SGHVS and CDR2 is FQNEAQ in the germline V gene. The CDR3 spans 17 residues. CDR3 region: CASSLAIAGTAKNIQYF. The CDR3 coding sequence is TGTGCCAGCAGCTTAGCTATAGCGGGAACGGCCAAAAACATTCAGTACTTC.

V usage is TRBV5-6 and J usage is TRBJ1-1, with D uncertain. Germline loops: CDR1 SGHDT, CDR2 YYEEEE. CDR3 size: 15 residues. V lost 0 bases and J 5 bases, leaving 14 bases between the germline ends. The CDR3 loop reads CASSLGGGGDTEAFF. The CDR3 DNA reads TGTGCCAGCAGCTTGGGGGGAGGAGGAGATACTGAAGCTTTCTTT.

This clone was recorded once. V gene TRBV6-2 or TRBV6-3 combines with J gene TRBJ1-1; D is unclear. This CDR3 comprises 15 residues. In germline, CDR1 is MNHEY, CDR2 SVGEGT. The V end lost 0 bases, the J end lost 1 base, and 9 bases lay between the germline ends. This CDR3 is CASSYSVAPNTEAFF. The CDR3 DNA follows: TGTGCCAGCAGTTACTCAGTCGCACCGAACACTGAAGCTTTCTTT.

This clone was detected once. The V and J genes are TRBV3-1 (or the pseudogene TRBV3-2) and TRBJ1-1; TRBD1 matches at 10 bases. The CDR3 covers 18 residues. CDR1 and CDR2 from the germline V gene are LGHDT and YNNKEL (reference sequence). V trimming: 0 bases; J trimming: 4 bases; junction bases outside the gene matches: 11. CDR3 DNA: TGTGCCAGCAGCCAAGACATGAGACAGGGGGCCGGAGGCACTGAAGCTTTCTTT. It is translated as CASSQDMRQGAGGTEAFF.

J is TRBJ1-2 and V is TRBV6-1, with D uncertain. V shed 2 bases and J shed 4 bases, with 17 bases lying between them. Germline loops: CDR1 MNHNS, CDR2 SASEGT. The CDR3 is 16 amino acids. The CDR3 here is CASSESGSPARYGYTF. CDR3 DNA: TGTGCCAGCAGTGAAAGCGGGTCTCCCGCCCGCTATGGCTACACCTTC.

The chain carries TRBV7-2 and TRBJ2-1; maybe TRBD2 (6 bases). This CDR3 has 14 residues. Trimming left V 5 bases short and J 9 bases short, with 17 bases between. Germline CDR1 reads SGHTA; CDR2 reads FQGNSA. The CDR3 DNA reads TGTGCCAGCAGCCGGGATGGGAGCGGGCGTGAGCAGTTCTTC. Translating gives CASSRDGSGREQFF. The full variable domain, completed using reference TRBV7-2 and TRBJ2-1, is GAGVSQSPSNKVTEKGKDVELRCDPISGHTALYWYRQSLGQGLEFLIYFQGNSAPDKSGLPSDRFSAERTGGSVSTLTIQRTQQEDSAVYLCASSRDGSGREQFFGPGTRLTVL.

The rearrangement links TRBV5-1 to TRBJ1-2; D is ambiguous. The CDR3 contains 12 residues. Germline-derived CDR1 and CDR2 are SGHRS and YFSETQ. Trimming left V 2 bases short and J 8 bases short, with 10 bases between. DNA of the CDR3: TGCGCCAGCAGCTTCGGGATTGAGGGCTACACCTTC. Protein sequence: CASSFGIEGYTF.

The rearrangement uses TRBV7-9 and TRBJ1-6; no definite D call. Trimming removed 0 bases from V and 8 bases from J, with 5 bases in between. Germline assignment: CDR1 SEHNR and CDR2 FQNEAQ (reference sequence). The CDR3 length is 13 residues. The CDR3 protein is CASSLAPYSPLHF. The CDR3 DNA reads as TGTGCCAGCAGCTTAGCCCCATATTCACCCCTCCACTTT.

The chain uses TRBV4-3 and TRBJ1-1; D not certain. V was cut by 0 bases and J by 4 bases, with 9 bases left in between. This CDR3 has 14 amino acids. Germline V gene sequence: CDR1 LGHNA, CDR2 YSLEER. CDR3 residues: CASSQDLAGTEAFF. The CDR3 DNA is TGCGCCAGCAGCCAAGATCTTGCGGGCACTGAAGCTTTCTTT.

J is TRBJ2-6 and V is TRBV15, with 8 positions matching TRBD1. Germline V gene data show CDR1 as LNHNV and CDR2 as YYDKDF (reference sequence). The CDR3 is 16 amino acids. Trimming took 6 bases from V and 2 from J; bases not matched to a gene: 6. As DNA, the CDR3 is TGTGCCACCAGTAGGGACAGGCTGACTGGGGCCAACGTCCTGACTTTC. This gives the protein CATSRDRLTGANVLTF. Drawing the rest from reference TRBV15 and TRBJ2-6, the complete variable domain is DAMVIQNPRYQVTQFGKPVTLSCSQTLNHNVMYWYQQKSSQAPKLLFHYYDKDFNNEADTPDNFQSRRPNTSFCFLDIRSPGLGDTAMYLCATSRDRLTGANVLTFGAGSRLTVL.

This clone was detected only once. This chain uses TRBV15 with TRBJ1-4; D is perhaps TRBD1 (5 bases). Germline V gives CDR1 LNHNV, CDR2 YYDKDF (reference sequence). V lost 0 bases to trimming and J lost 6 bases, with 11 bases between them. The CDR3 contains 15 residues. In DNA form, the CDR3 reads TGTGCCACCAGCAGAGACCGCCGGACATATGAAAAACTGTTTTTT. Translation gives CATSRDRRTYEKLFF.

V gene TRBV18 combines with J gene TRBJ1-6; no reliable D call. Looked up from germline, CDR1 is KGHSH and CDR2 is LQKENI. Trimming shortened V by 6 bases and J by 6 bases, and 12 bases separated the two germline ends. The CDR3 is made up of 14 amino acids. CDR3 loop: CASSPGSTNSPLHF. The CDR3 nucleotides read TGTGCCAGCTCGCCAGGAAGTACTAATTCACCCCTCCACTTT.

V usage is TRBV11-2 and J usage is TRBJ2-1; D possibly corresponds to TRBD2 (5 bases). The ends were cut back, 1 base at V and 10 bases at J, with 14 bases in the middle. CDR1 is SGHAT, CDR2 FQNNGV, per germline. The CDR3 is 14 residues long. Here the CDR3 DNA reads TGTGCCAGCAGCTTAGGTTCGGGATTCAGCGAGCAGTTCTTC. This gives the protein CASSLGSGFSEQFF.

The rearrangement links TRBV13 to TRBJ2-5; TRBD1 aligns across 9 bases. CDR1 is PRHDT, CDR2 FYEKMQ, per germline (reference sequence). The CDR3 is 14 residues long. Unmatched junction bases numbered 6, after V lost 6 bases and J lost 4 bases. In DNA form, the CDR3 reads TGTGCCAGCAGAGGACAGGGGTTTTCAGAGACCCAGTACTTC. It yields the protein CASRGQGFSETQYF.

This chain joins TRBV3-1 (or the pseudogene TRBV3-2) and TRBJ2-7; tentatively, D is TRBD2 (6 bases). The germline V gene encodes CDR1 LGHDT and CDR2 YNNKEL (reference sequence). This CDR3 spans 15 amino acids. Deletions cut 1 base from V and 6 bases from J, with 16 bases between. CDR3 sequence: CASSQVLRGLGEQYF. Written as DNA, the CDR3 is TGTGCCAGCAGCCAAGTTCTGCGGGGTCTAGGCGAGCAGTACTTC.